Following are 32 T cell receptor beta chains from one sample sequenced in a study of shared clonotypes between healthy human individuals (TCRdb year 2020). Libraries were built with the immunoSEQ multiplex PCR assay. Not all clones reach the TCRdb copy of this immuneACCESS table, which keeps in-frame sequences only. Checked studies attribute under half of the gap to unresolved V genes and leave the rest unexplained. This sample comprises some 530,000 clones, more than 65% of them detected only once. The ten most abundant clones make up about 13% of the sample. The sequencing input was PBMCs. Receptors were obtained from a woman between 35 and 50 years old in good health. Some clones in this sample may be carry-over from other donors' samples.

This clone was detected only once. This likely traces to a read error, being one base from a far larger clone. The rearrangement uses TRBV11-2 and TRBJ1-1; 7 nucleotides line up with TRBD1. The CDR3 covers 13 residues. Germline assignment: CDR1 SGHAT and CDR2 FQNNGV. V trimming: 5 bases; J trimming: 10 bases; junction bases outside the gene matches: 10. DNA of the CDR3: TGTGCCAGCAGCCCGGGACAGAGGGCTGGAGCTTTCTTT. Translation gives CASSPGQRAGAFF.

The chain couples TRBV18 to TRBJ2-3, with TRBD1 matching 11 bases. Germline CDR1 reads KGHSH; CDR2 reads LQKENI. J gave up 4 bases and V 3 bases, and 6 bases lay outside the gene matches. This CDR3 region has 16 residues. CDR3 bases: TGTGCCAGCTCACCGCCGCCGGGACAGGGGGCAGATACGCAGTATTTT. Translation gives CASSPPPGQGADTQYF.

The chain's CDR3 is CASSLSSVATDTQYF. In DNA form, the CDR3 reads TGCGCCAGCAGCTTGTCTAGCGTGGCCACAGATACGCAGTATTTT. The chain employs TRBV5-1 and TRBJ2-3; maybe TRBD2 (6 bases). Trimming left V 1 base short and J 2 bases short, with 11 bases between. There are 15 residues in the CDR3. CDR1 is SGHRS, CDR2 YFSETQ, per germline.

CDR3 residues: CASSGGLAGAGETQYF. The CDR3 nucleotides read TGTGCCAGCAGTGGGGGACTAGCGGGAGCTGGGGAGACCCAGTACTTC. The chain recombines TRBV6-1 with TRBJ2-5; 14 nucleotides agree with TRBD2. Germline trimming cut 4 bases from V and 5 bases from J; bases unmatched to any gene: 6. CDR3 length: 16 residues. Germline V CDR1 and CDR2: MNHNS, SASEGT.

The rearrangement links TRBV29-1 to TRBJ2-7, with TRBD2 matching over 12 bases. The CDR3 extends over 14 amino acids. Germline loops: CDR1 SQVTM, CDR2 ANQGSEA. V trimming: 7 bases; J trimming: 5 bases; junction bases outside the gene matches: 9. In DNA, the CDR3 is TGCAGCGCCCTAGCGGGAGGGCCAATGCACGAGCAGTACTTC. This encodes CSALAGGPMHEQYF.

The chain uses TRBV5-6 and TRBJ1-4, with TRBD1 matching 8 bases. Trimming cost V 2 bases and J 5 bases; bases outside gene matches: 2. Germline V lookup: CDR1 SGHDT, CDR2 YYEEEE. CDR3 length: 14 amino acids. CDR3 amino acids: CASSFGTGNEKLFF. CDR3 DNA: TGTGCCAGCAGCTTCGGGACAGGCAATGAAAAACTGTTTTTT.

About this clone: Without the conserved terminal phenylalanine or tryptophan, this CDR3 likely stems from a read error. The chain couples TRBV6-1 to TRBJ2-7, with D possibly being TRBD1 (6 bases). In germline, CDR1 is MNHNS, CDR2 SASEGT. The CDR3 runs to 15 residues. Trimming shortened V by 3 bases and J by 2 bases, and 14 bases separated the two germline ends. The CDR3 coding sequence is TGTGCCAGCAGTGATAGGGGGTCATCGGCCTACGAGCAGTACTTA. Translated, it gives CASSDRGSSAYEQYL.

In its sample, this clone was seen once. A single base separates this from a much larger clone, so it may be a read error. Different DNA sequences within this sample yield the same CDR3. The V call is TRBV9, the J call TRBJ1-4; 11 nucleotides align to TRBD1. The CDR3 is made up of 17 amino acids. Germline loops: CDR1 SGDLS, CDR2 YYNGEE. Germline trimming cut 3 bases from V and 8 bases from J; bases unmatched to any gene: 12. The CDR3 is CASSAGTGGNVGEKLFF. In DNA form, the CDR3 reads TGTGCCAGCAGCGCTGGGACAGGGGGTAACGTCGGAGAAAAACTGTTTTTT.

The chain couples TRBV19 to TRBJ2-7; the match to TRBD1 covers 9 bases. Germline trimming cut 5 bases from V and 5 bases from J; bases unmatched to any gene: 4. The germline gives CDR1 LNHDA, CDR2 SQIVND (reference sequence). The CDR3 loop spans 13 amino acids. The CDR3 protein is CASSPRQGDEQYF. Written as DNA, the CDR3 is TGTGCCAGTAGTCCCCGACAGGGGGACGAGCAGTACTTC.

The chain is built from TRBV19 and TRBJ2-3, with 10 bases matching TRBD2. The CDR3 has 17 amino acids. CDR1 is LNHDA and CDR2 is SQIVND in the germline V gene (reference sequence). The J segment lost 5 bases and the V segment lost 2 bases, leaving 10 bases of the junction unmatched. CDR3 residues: CASSIPSGSPFGDTQYF. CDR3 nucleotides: TGTGCCAGTAGTATACCTAGCGGGAGTCCCTTTGGAGATACGCAGTATTTT.

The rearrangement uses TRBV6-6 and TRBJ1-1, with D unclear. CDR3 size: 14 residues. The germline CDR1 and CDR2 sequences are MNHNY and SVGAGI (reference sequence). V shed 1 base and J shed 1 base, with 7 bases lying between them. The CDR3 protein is CASSYFRGNTEAFF. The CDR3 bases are TGTGCCAGCAGTTACTTTCGGGGGAACACTGAAGCTTTCTTT.

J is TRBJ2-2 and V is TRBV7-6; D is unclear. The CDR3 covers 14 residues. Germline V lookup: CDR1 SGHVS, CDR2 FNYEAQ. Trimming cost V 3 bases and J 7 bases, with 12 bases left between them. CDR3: CASSFHLKGGELFF. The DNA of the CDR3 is TGTGCCAGCAGCTTCCACTTGAAGGGCGGGGAGCTGTTTTTT.

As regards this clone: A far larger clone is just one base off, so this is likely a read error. The CDR3 coding sequence is TGCGCCAGCAGCCAACCGACTAGCATAGAGACCCAGTACTTC. Protein product: CASSQPTSIETQYF. The rearrangement links TRBV4-1 to TRBJ2-5; TRBD2 agrees at 7 bases. This CDR3 contains 14 residues. Trimming took 2 bases from V and 4 from J; bases not matched to a gene: 4. Looked up from germline, CDR1 is MGHRA and CDR2 is YSYEKL.

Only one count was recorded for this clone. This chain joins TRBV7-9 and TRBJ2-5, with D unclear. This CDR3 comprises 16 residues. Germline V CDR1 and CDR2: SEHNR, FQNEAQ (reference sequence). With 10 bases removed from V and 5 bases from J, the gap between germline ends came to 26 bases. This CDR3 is CAIPPLYNTVVETQYF. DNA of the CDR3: TGTGCCATCCCACCCCTTTACAACACAGTGGTGGAGACCCAGTACTTC.

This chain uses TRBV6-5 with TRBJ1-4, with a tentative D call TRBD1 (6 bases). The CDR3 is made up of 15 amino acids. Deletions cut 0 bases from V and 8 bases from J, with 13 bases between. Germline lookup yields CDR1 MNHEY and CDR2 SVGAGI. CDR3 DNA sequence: TGTGCCAGCAGTTACTCGGACAGCCGATCCGAAAAACTGTTTTTT. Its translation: CASSYSDSRSEKLFF.

CDR3 protein: CASRRDTGGASGYTF. CDR3 in DNA: TGTGCCAGCAGGCGCGATACAGGGGGCGCGTCTGGCTACACCTTC. The rearrangement joins TRBV11-2 to TRBJ1-2; TRBD1 matches at 9 bases. The V gene end was trimmed by 6 bases and the J gene end by 7 bases; junction bases not matched to a gene: 12. CDR1 and CDR2 (germline): SGHAT, FQNNGV. The length of the CDR3 is 15 residues.

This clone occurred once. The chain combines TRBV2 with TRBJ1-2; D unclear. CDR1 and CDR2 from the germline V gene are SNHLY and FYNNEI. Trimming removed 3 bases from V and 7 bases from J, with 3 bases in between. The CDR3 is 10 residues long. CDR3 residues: CASSEGGYTF. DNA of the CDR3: TGTGCCAGCAGTGAGGGTGGCTACACCTTC. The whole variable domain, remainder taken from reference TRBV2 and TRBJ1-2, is EPEVTQTPSHQVTQMGQEVILRCVPISNHLYFYWYRQILGQKVEFLVSFYNNEISEKSEIFDDQFSVERPDGSNFTLKIRSTKLEDSAMYFCASSEGGYTFGSGTRLTVV.

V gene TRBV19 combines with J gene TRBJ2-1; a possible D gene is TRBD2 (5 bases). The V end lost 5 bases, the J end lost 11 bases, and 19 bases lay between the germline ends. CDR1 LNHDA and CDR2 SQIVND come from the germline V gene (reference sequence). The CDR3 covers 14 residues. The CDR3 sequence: CASSPLADYFQQFF. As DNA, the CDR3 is TGTGCCAGTAGTCCGCTAGCAGACTATTTTCAGCAGTTCTTC.

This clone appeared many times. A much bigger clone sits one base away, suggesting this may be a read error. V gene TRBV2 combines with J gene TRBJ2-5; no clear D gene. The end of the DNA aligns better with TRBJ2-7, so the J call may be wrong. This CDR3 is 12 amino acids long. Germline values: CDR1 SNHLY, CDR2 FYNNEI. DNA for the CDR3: TGTGCCAGCAGTGAGTTGCCCTACGAGCAGTACTTC. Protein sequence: CASSELPYEQYF.

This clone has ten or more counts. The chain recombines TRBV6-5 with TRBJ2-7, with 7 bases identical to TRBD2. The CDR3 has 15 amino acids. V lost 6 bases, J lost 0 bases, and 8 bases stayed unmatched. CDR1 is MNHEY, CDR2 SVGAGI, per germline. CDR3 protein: CASRWSLADSYEQYF. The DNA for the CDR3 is TGTGCCAGCAGGTGGTCCCTAGCGGACTCCTACGAGCAGTACTTC.

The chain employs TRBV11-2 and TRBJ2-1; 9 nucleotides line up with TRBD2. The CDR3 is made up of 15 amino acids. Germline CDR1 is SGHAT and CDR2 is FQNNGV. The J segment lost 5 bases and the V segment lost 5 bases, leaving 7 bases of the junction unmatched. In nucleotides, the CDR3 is TGTGCCAGCAGCCTAACCCGACTAGCGGACAATGAGCAGTTCTTC. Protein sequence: CASSLTRLADNEQFF.

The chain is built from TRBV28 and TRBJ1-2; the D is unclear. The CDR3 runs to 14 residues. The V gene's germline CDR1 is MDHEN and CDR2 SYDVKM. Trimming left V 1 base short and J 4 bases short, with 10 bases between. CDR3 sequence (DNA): TGTGCCAGCAGTTTATTTGGTGCAGGCTATGGCTACACCTTC. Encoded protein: CASSLFGAGYGYTF.

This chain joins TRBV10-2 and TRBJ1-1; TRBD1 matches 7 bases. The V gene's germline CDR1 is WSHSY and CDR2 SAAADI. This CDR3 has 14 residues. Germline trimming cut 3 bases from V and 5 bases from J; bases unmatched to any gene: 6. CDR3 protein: CASSETGAETEAFF. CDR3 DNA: TGCGCCAGCAGTGAAACAGGGGCGGAAACTGAAGCTTTCTTT.

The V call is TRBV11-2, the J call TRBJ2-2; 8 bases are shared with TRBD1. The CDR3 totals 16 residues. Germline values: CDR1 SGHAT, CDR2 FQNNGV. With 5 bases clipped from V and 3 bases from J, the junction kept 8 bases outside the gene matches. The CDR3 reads CASSPVNRGDTGELFF. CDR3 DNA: TGTGCCAGCAGCCCTGTGAACAGGGGGGACACCGGGGAGCTGTTTTTT.

CDR3 DNA: TGTGCCAGCAGCGTAGAACTAGCGGGAGGGGAGACCCAGTACTTC. Its translation is CASSVELAGGETQYF. V gene TRBV9 combines with J gene TRBJ2-5, with TRBD2 matching over 13 bases. The CDR3 has 15 residues. Germline CDR1 SGDLS, CDR2 YYNGEE. Unmatched junction bases numbered 1, after V lost 0 bases and J lost 5 bases.

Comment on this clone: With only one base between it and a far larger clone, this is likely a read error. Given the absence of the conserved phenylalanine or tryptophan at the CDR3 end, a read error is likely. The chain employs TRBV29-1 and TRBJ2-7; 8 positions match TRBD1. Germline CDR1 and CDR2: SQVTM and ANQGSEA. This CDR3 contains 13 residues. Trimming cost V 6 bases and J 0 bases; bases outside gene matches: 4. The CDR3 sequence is CSVATGGSYEQYS. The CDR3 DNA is TGCAGCGTGGCCACAGGGGGCTCCTACGAGCAGTACTCC.

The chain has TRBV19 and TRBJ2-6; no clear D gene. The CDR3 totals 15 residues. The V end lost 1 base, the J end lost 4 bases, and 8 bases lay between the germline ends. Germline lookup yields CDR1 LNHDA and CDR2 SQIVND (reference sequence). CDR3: CASSIGVSGANVLTF. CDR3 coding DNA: TGTGCCAGTAGTATAGGGGTATCAGGGGCCAACGTCCTGACTTTC.

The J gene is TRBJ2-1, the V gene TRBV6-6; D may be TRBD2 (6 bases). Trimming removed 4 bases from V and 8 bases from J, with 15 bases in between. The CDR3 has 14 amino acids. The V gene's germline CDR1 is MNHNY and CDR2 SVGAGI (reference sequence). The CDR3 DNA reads TGTGCCAGCAGTTCCGTTATAGCGGCTGATGAGCAGTTCTTC. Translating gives CASSSVIAADEQFF.

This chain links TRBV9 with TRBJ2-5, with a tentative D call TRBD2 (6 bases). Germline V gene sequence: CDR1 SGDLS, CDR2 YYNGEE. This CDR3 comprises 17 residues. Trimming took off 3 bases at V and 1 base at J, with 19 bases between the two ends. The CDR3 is CASSGAGAGGIQETQYF. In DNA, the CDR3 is TGTGCCAGCAGCGGAGCAGGAGCTGGCGGGATCCAAGAGACCCAGTACTTC. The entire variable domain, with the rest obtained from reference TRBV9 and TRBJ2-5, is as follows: DSGVTQTPKHLITATGQRVTLRCSPRSGDLSVYWYQQSLDQGLQFLIQYYNGEERAKGNILERFSAQQFPDLHSELNLSSLELGDSALYFCASSGAGAGGIQETQYFGPGTRLLVL.

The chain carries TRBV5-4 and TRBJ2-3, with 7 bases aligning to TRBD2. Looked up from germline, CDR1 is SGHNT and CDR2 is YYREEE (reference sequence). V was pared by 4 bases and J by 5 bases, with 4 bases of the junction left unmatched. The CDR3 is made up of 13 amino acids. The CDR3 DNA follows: TGTGCCAGCAGCACCGGCGGGAGAGATACGCAGTATTTT. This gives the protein CASSTGGRDTQYF.

The CDR3 nucleotides read TGTGCCAGCAGCATTATCGCCCAGTCTACTGAAGCTTTCTTT. This encodes CASSIIAQSTEAFF. The genes are TRBV7-2 and TRBJ1-1; D is undetermined. There are 14 residues in the CDR3. Germline V lookup: CDR1 SGHTA, CDR2 FQGNSA. V was pared by 5 bases and J by 5 bases, with 15 bases between.

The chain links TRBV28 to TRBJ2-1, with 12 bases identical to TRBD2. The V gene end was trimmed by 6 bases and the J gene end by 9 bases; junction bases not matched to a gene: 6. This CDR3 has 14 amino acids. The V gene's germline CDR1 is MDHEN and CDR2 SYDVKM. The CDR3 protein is CASSVASGRGEQFF. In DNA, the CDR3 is TGTGCCAGCAGCGTCGCTAGCGGGAGGGGTGAGCAGTTCTTC.